The text below deals with one TCR beta chain. There is no known antigen for this receptor. No base qualities exist here, and no much larger clone lies one base off it. In total, roughly 670 healthy bone marrow donors made up the cohort. At the time of sampling, every cohort member was nominally healthy, though immune exposures that went unrecorded were likely present. The donor tested CMV seronegative, placing the donor among the 352 seronegative members of the cohort. A peripheral blood sample was collected from each donor, and TCR beta sequencing was performed on peripheral blood mononuclear cells. The Qiagen DNeasy Blood Extraction Kit was used to extract genomic DNA from the blood cell samples. CDR1 and CDR2 are read off the germline V gene as SGHRS and YFSETQ. The CDR3 numbers 17 residues from cysteine through phenylalanine. Of all the DNA, just the CDR3 is kept, 51 bases in frame from base 1. Trimming accounts for 0 bases at V and 2 bases at J, while the number of junction bases matched to no gene is 5.

This sample was included in a study of cytomegalovirus exposure and HLA in healthy donors (dated by TCRdb to 2016 to 2017). In terms of the full investigation: In an earlier analysis of under 600 of the donors, around 300 Gb of sequence data and about 110 million unique TCR beta sequences from about 179 million T cells were reported. An earlier analysis of more than 450 of the donors used high-throughput TCR beta sequencing to judge whether each TCR beta V gene segment behaved as functional or pseudogenic. A later analysis re-examined previously published TCR beta repertoires from around 670 donors and added high-resolution HLA genotyping to investigate patterns of TCR occurrence. HLA typing covered class I and class II loci at four-digit resolution. Donor age, sex, ethnicity and CMV serostatus were collected together with the repertoire data. Typing coverage varied by locus: roughly 620-640 donors for A, B, C, DRB1 and DQB1; about 520 for DQA1; around 610 for DPA1; around 450 for DPB1. Several DR-DQ haplotypes were treated as single units for association and clustering because of strong linkage in the cohort. To predict cytomegalovirus infection status, the study combined high-throughput TCR immunosequencing, statistical association of individual TCRs with disease status, and machine learning. On average, roughly 240,000 unique TCR beta nucleotide sequences were sequenced per donor among 398 genotyped donors of the cohort, with roughly 18% of those sequences being non-productive. Every repertoire in the discovery cohort had been generated on one and the same sequencing platform. Genome-wide SNP genotypes for about three fifths of the roughly 670 donors were used in a later genetic analysis, which treated that subset as a discovery cohort. The study profiled the T cell repertoires of about 720 subjects by immunosequencing and related them to cytomegalovirus serostatus. Among the roughly 400 genotyped donors, around 81% belonged to the genetic ancestry cluster associated with self-reported Caucasian donors. The study aimed to test whether signatures of past pathogen exposure could be identified by cataloging public T cell receptors. The later analysis used no new phenotypic data to find candidate immune exposures, relying instead on TCR beta sequences and their occurrence across donors. An early release covering some 640 HLA-typed donors comprised approximately 300 gigabases of sequencing data and approximately 85 million unique TCR sequences. Besides the first cohort of roughly 660 subjects, a separate validation cohort made up of over a hundred different subjects was used. What the study reported, not specific to this receptor: A later analysis associated 17,000 or so TCR beta sequences with specific HLA alleles at a false discovery rate of 0.05. Compared with the roughly 600-donor mean, donors in an Asian-associated ancestry cluster had fewer N-insertions in productive TCRs, according to a later genetic analysis. The sequencing pipeline was judged likely to have produced a cluster of highly shared sequence variants as a technical artifact. A further reported finding was that TCR beta sequences accurately predicted the HLA-A and HLA-B alleles for most subjects in the first cohort. A few of the identified cytomegalovirus-associated TCR beta chains were confirmed in vitro to be specific for cytomegalovirus antigens. While some public TCRs were present in many individuals, most TCR sequences turned up only very rarely across donors. Because HLA typing was unavailable for some donors at each locus, only the typed subset was used in association tests. The study gave a list of more than 150 TCR beta chains associated with cytomegalovirus. Linkage disequilibrium might explain the correlated functional status among segregating V segments, but an unknown experimental factor could not be ruled out. Presence/absence analyses assumed roughly uniform sequencing depth across donors, an assumption that may not hold. In a later analysis, HLA-associated TCR beta chains showed more clonal expansion and lower generation probabilities than non-associated chains that were equally common. Because counts were too low, seventeen rarely observed V segments, including chromosome 9 orphons, were left out of the earlier analysis of about 500 of the donors. In an earlier analysis of roughly 560 of the donors, most TCR beta V segments were observed in productive rearrangements about 90% or about 30% of the time, broadly matching IMGT annotations. The classifier was reported to diagnose cytomegalovirus status with high specificity and sensitivity in both the original and validation cohorts. According to the authors, the approach could potentially be generalized to other disease states and immunological phenotypes. CMV serostatus was the only immune exposure information available for the cohort. According to a later analysis, parvovirus B19, influenza, CMV and Epstein-Barr virus appeared linked to several top co-occurrence clusters. According to a later analysis, most CMV-associated TCR beta chains appeared to be HLA-restricted, and the HLA associations seemed to be driven largely by CMV exposure. Some IMGT-functional V segments, including TRBV6-2 and TRBV6-3, could not be told apart with the 87-base-pair reads, so those segments were excluded. In a later analysis, the rate of TCR association differed among HLA loci, with DRB1 alleles having the most associated TCRs and HLA-C alleles having the fewest. This cohort had only TCR beta chains sequenced, and the lack of alpha or paired-chain data limited which features could be detected. An association between a missense DCLRE1C variant and V-gene and J-gene trimming of TCR beta chains was found in a later genetic analysis and replicated in an independent cohort. Assigning TCR associations to individual alleles was difficult when HLA alleles, especially DR and DQ, strongly co-occurred.

Library generation was performed with the immunoSEQ multiplex PCR assay. The multiplex PCR relied on a mix of 60 forward primers for TCR Vbeta segments and 13 reverse primers for TCR Jbeta segments. The CDR3 region of rearranged TCR beta genes was amplified from genomic DNA with a multiplex PCR assay. On the Illumina HiSeq System, the amplified TCR beta libraries were sequenced as 87-base-pair reads. The paper's processing steps were these. Across the 670 or so repertoires, a later analysis counted 80 million or so unique TCR beta chains, 9.5 million to 13 million of which were shared by at least two donors. To remove PCR and sequencing errors, raw reads were error-corrected and collapsed into unique sequences using a nearest-neighbor algorithm that merged closely related sequences. Alignment of CDR3 sequences to IMGT reference sequences was used to assign V, D and J gene segments. For a sequence to be retained, a match of at least six nucleotides to both a V gene segment and a J gene segment was required. Rearrangements were classified as productive when the CDR3 lacked stop codons and remained in frame with V and J, and all other rearrangements were classified as non-productive. CDR3 was defined according to IMGT convention as the region running from the second conserved V-encoded cysteine to the conserved J-encoded phenylalanine. The earlier analysis of a few hundred of the donors excluded sequences that lacked an unambiguous match to a single V gene segment. In an earlier analysis of several hundred of the donors, V segments were called functional above 56.7% productive rearrangements and were called segregating when the between-donor standard deviation exceeded 5%. A statistical classification framework was developed to diagnose cytomegalovirus status using the catalog of TCR beta chain sequences. In a later analysis, TCR nucleotide sequences were compared against IMGT/GENE-DB human TR gene sequences so that V and J genes could be assigned. In a later analysis, CDR3 sequences and most-parsimonious VDJ recombination scenarios were assigned using the TCRdist pipeline. A later analysis defined each TCR beta chain by its CDR3 amino acid sequence plus V-gene family, and excluded reads lacking a unique V-gene family. In a later analysis, 450 to 600 highly shared, low-generation-probability nucleotide sequences were removed to address suspected cross-contamination and a sequencing artifact. In a later analysis, a clonal expansion index for each public chain was calculated from normalized within-repertoire ranks of inferred template counts. A later analysis computed generation probabilities with a VDJ recombination model fitted to out-of-frame rearrangements, and checked the results against IGoR. In a later analysis, TCR-TCR, TCR-HLA and TCR-CMV co-occurrence was scored with hypergeometric tests, and a repertoire-size bias correction was applied to TCR pairs. A later analysis estimated false discovery rates by permuting HLA or CMV assignments 20 times. In a later analysis, co-occurring TCRs were grouped using DBSCAN, with TCRdist sequence similarity added in when clustering inside HLA-allele-positive subsets. Co-occurrence clustering excluded repertoires with fewer than 30,000 or more than 120,000 public chains, plus five with anomalous nucleotide sharing. Sourced from immuneACCESS, this table was stored by TCRdb with only in-frame sequences that have V and J called. A share of the clones is absent; for the studies checked, an unresolved V gene accounts for under half, and the remainder has no known explanation. That table furnishes V, J and clone size, whereas the DNA furnished D and trimming. This sample gives about 120,000 clones in total; over 60% of them show up just once. Approximately 1.4% of the sample lies in the top ten.

Rearrangement joined TRBV5-1 to TRBJ2-2; a stretch of 9 junction bases matches TRBD2. Sequencing was performed on PBMCs. This TCR derives from a man between 18 and 29 years old in good health and CMV-seronegative. The nucleotide sequence reads as follows: TGCGCCAGCAGCTTGGTGGCTAGCGGGGCTAACACCGGGGAGCTGTTTTTT. Translated, this gives CASSLVASGANTGELFF.